This TCR beta chain was sequenced in a study of cytotoxic CD8 clonotypes in ibrutinib-treated CLL. Study-level points and caveats: Public clonotypes, an uncommon group, contracted or remained stable on treatment. Ibrutinib response saw clonality rise, and progression saw it return toward baseline. Higher circulating CD8+ T-cell counts strongly accompanied higher baseline clonality, above age-matched healthy donors.

The table came from immunoSEQ multiplex PCR; TCRdb's copy has only in-frame clones and leaves some out. The data hold fewer than 70,000 clones, with approximately 71% observed a single time. Germline trimming cut 5 bases from V and 7 bases from J; bases unmatched to any gene: 9. The germline V gene encodes CDR1 SGDLS and CDR2 YYNGEE. This CDR3 spans 15 amino acids. For this clone: Its antigen is not identified.

The chain links TRBV9 to TRBJ2-1, with 10 bases matching TRBD2. The sample here was PBMCs, taken after 12 months of ibrutinib treatment. This receptor was taken from a human donor with chronic lymphocytic leukemia. This CDR3 is CASSPRASGRNEQFF. CDR3 DNA sequence: TGTGCCAGCAGTCCCCGCGCTAGCGGGAGAAATGAGCAGTTCTTC.